This TCR beta chain was observed in a study of cytomegalovirus exposure and HLA in healthy donors. General study points: The listing of 150 to 200 TCR beta chains classed them as cytomegalovirus-associated.

The data were produced by immunoSEQ multiplex PCR, yet TCRdb's version contains in-frame clones alone and is incomplete. The data contain 150,000 to 200,000 clones, about 85% of them seen just once; the ten biggest clones take up 16%. The donors were part of the validation cohort, which consisted of some 120 subjects and was separate from the first cohort of 666 subjects. Comments on this clone: Its antigen is unidentified.

This TCR came from a man younger than 35 in good health and CMV-seropositive. Sequenced sample: PBMCs.

CDR3 sequence (DNA): TGTGCCAGCAGTGAAATTCGGGCTGGTGTTTGGGCGGGAGGACTCAATGAGCAGTTCTTC. It specifies CASSEIRAGVWAGGLNEQFF. The rearrangement uses TRBV6-1 and TRBJ2-1, with 8 bases fitting TRBD2. CDR3 length equals 20 residues. Per germline, CDR1 MNHNS and CDR2 SASEGT. Trimming removed 2 bases from V and 6 bases from J; junction bases left unmatched: 21.